This T cell receptor (beta chain) was captured by sequencing in a study of T cell responses to AZD1222 COVID-19 vaccine. Study-level points and caveats: Only 5 or 6 AZD1222 recipients were seropositive at baseline. The study found vaccine-associated CD4 TCRs spanning spike, dominant at 160-218 and 743-854. White British ancestry dominated among donors, who included more females, and clonal diversity was possibly underestimated. It was only after the peak T cell response that any repertoires were sampled.

CDR1 and CDR2 from the germline V gene are MDHEN and SYDVKM. Between the trimmed V and J ends, which lost 5 bases and 7 bases, there was a span of 21 bases. This CDR3 comprises 15 residues. Using immunoSEQ multiplex PCR, the repertoire was profiled, and TCRdb retains in-frame clones only, with some absent. This table has over 70,000 clones, about 83% appearing once. This clone was counted only a few times. The target antigen is unknown. The chain combines TRBV28 with TRBJ2-7; maybe TRBD2 (5 bases). This TCR was recovered from an adult who received the MenACWY meningococcal vaccine as a control. The sequenced sample was peripheral blood, obtained 28 days after the second dose of the MenACWY control vaccine. DNA for the CDR3: TGTGCCAGCAGTCCACCGGACGCTCCGCGGAGGGAGCAGTACTTC. Protein sequence: CASSPPDAPRREQYF.